The TCR beta chain described here comes from a study of cytomegalovirus exposure and HLA in healthy donors. The study, taken as a whole, reports: Confirmation in vitro established that three CMV-associated chains were specific for CMV antigens.

V dropped 4 bases and J dropped 10 bases, with 13 bases sitting between them. This CDR3 is built from 12 residues. The germline gives CDR1 SNHLY, CDR2 FYNNEI. On this clone: What it binds is unknown.

The protocol was immunoSEQ multiplex PCR, while the TCRdb copy is restricted to in-frame clones and leaves out a portion. Altogether 150,000 or so clones are present, 90% being singletons, with the ten largest covering about 6.7%. This chain connects TRBV2 to TRBJ1-2; possible D gene TRBD1, 6 bases. The specimen was PBMCs. The TCR originated in a woman aged 25-40 years in good health and CMV-seropositive. DNA for the CDR3: TGTGCCAGCAGTGGGGACATTGGCTCCTACACCTTC. Its protein is CASSGDIGSYTF.